Below, 25 T cell receptor beta chains from the same sample are listed, as sequenced in a study of Ad26.COV2.S vaccination and SARS-CoV-2 variants. The assay was immunoSEQ multiplex PCR, and TCRdb's table has in-frame clones only and misses some. The table records fewer than 400,000 clones, about 88% of them present only once. Treatment: some 20 received Ad26.COV2.S at low or high dose, single or two shots; several received placebo; per-sample allocation not given. The investigators took samples on day 63 after the first vaccine or placebo injection. The material sequenced was peripheral blood, taken in a trial of Ad26.COV2.S vaccine versus placebo. The receptor source for this set is a person aged 18-60 years who received the Ad26.COV2.S COVID-19 vaccine or a placebo.

J is TRBJ1-4 and V is TRBV28, with unresolved D. Germline V gives CDR1 MDHEN, CDR2 SYDVKM. This CDR3 contains 13 residues. With 3 bases removed from V and 5 bases from J, the gap between germline ends came to 7 bases. The CDR3 loop is CASSLPNNEKLFF. Written as DNA, the CDR3 is TGTGCCAGCAGTTTGCCAAACAATGAAAAACTGTTTTTT.

V and J are TRBV5-1 and TRBJ2-5; TRBD2 matches at 8 bases. Germline CDR1 SGHRS, CDR2 YFSETQ. V was clipped by 1 base and J by 5 bases; unmatched bases: 7. CDR3 length equals 15 residues. In nucleotides, the CDR3 is TGCGCCAGCAGCTTGAACAGCGGGAGAGGTGAGACCCAGTACTTC. Protein: CASSLNSGRGETQYF.

This chain uses TRBV9 with TRBJ2-1; 7 positions agree with TRBD2. The junction had 4 bases not matched to a gene; V was cut back by 0 bases and J by 4 bases. Germline V gene lookup returns CDR1 SGDLS and CDR2 YYNGEE. CDR3 size: 15 residues. The CDR3 loop reads CASSVDAGEYNEQFF. CDR3 DNA sequence: TGTGCCAGCAGCGTAGACGCGGGAGAGTACAATGAGCAGTTCTTC.

CDR3 sequence: CSASTSRGDTDTQYF. The CDR3 bases are TGCAGTGCTAGTACCTCGCGGGGGGACACAGATACGCAGTATTTT. This chain joins TRBV20-1 and TRBJ2-3; TRBD2 matches 8 bases. The V gene's germline CDR1 is DFQATT and CDR2 SNEGSKA (reference sequence). The ends lost 3 bases at V and 2 bases at J; junction bases unmatched: 7. The CDR3 loop spans 15 amino acids.

The chain is built from TRBV28 and TRBJ2-3; D remains ambiguous. Germline values: CDR1 MDHEN, CDR2 SYDVKM. V was pared by 5 bases and J by 6 bases, with 18 bases between. The CDR3 is 15 amino acids. CDR3: CASSAPQAVLDTQYF. CDR3 DNA sequence: TGTGCCAGCAGTGCCCCCCAGGCTGTTCTGGATACGCAGTATTTT. The whole variable domain, filled in from reference TRBV28 and TRBJ2-3, reads DVKVTQSSRYLVKRTGEKVFLECVQDMDHENMFWYRQDPGLGLRLIYFSYDVKMKEKGDIPEGYSVSREKKERFSLILESASTNQTSMYLCASSAPQAVLDTQYFGPGTRLTVL.

The J gene is TRBJ2-2, the V gene TRBV28, with 7 nucleotides matching TRBD1. CDR1 and CDR2 from the germline V gene are MDHEN and SYDVKM. The V and J ends lost 2 bases and 6 bases, in that order; junction bases with no gene match: 6. The CDR3 loop spans 15 amino acids. CDR3 in DNA: TGTGCCAGCAGTTTAAGACAGGGAATCGCCGGGGAGCTGTTTTTT. This codes for CASSLRQGIAGELFF.

This sequence joins TRBV29-1 and TRBJ2-7, with 11 positions matching TRBD1. After removal of 6 bases from V and 1 base from J, the junction contained 2 bases not matched to a gene. Per germline, CDR1 SQVTM and CDR2 ANQGSEA. This CDR3 spans 13 amino acids. The CDR3 sequence is CSVGTGGSYEQYF. CDR3 nucleotide sequence: TGCAGCGTGGGGACAGGGGGGTCCTACGAGCAGTACTTC.

V is TRBV9 and J is TRBJ1-6; D unclear. In germline, CDR1 is SGDLS, CDR2 YYNGEE. This CDR3 spans 14 amino acids. Trimming took 0 bases from V and 5 from J, leaving 6 bases between them. The CDR3, as DNA: TGTGCCAGCAGCGTAGGAGGGAATAATTCACCCCTCCACTTT. As protein: CASSVGGNNSPLHF.

The chain is built from TRBV11-2 and TRBJ1-1, with D tentatively TRBD1 (6 bases). The CDR3 runs to 13 residues. V lost 1 base to trimming and J lost 13 bases, with 16 bases between them. Germline V gene sequence: CDR1 SGHAT, CDR2 FQNNGV. CDR3 sequence (DNA): TGTGCCAGCAGCTTAGTGGACAGTGTGAAGCTTTTCTTT. Translated: CASSLVDSVKLFF.

This chain links TRBV19 with TRBJ2-2; no definite D call. The CDR3 spans 15 residues. Germline-derived CDR1 and CDR2 are LNHDA and SQIVND (reference sequence). Trimming cost V 6 bases and J 7 bases, with 18 bases left between them. CDR3 region: CASSKYSSKVGELFF. The CDR3 DNA follows: TGTGCCAGTAGCAAATATAGTTCCAAGGTCGGGGAGCTGTTTTTT.

The rearrangement uses TRBV30 and TRBJ2-2; 7 bases are shared with TRBD1. The length of the CDR3 is 14 residues. CDR1 and CDR2 from the germline V gene are GTSNPN and SVGIG (reference sequence). With 2 bases clipped from V and 5 bases from J, the junction kept 5 bases outside the gene matches. In DNA, the CDR3 is TGTGCCTGGAGTAGGGGACAGAAGACCGGGGAGCTGTTTTTT. Protein: CAWSRGQKTGELFF.

This chain uses TRBV14 with TRBJ1-4, with TRBD1 matching over 10 bases. J was trimmed by 7 bases and V by 2 bases; bases with no gene match: 10. Germline V gene data show CDR1 as SGHDN and CDR2 as FVKESK. The CDR3 totals 17 residues. The CDR3: CASSQPTKTGGSEKLFF. In nucleotides, the CDR3 is TGTGCCAGCAGCCAACCAACAAAGACAGGGGGCTCTGAAAAACTGTTTTTT.

The chain has TRBV18 and TRBJ1-2, with a possible D match to TRBD1 (5 bases). V lost 3 bases and J 3 bases, leaving 8 bases between the germline ends. CDR3 length: 13 residues. The V gene's germline CDR1 is KGHSH and CDR2 LQKENI. In DNA form, the CDR3 reads TGTGCCAGCTCACCGGGGGGGGACTATGGCTACACCTTC. It yields the protein CASSPGGDYGYTF.

The rearrangement joins TRBV29-1 to TRBJ2-3; 8 nucleotides align to TRBD1. The germline V gene encodes CDR1 SQVTM and CDR2 ANQGSEA. J was trimmed by 2 bases and V by 3 bases; bases with no gene match: 10. The CDR3 totals 16 residues. The DNA for the CDR3 is TGCAGCGTTGACCCGGACAGGGCCATCTTCACAGATACGCAGTATTTT. Translation gives CSVDPDRAIFTDTQYF.

The chain recombines TRBV7-2 with TRBJ1-4, with 9 bases aligning to TRBD1. Unmatched junction bases numbered 5, after V lost 1 base and J lost 8 bases. From germline, CDR1 is SGHTA and CDR2 FQGNSA. The CDR3 is 15 residues long. In nucleotides, the CDR3 is TGTGCCAGCAGCTTAGGAGGACAGGGGTTCGAAAAACTGTTTTTT. The encoded protein is CASSLGGQGFEKLFF.

The chain is built from TRBV28 and TRBJ1-1; D is ambiguous. The germline CDR1 and CDR2 sequences are MDHEN and SYDVKM. The CDR3 has 15 residues. Trimming took off 6 bases at V and 2 bases at J, with 16 bases between the two ends. The CDR3 loop reads CASSRGWARNTEAFF. The CDR3 DNA sequence: TGTGCCAGCAGCCGAGGGTGGGCCCGAAACACTGAAGCTTTCTTT.

This chain uses TRBV4-3 with TRBJ2-1, with 10 bases matching TRBD2. This CDR3 region has 20 residues. V lost 1 base and J lost 2; bases outside the gene matches: 14. The germline V gene has CDR1 LGHNA and CDR2 YSLEER. The CDR3 here is CASSQGSFSLAGIPYNEQFF. In DNA form, the CDR3 reads TGCGCCAGCAGCCAAGGGAGCTTTTCACTAGCGGGAATTCCCTACAATGAGCAGTTCTTC.

V gene TRBV4-3 combines with J gene TRBJ2-2; TRBD2 matches 7 bases. V lost 2 bases to trimming and J lost 3 bases; unmatched junction nucleotides: 3. CDR1 is LGHNA, CDR2 YSLEER, per germline. CDR3 length: 15 residues. CDR3 DNA sequence: TGCGCCAGCAGCCAATTAGCGGGTGACACCGGGGAGCTGTTTTTT. Residues: CASSQLAGDTGELFF.

The rearrangement joins TRBV2 to TRBJ1-2; 7 bases agree with TRBD1. J was trimmed by 4 bases and V by 3 bases; bases with no gene match: 2. CDR1 SNHLY and CDR2 FYNNEI come from the germline V gene. This CDR3 is 13 amino acids long. CDR3 region: CASSEGQSYGYTF. The CDR3, as DNA: TGTGCCAGCAGTGAGGGACAGAGCTATGGCTACACCTTC.

V usage is TRBV19 and J usage is TRBJ1-1; D not certain. V shed 5 bases and J shed 5 bases, with 15 bases lying between them. This CDR3 has 14 amino acids. CDR1 LNHDA and CDR2 SQIVND come from the germline V gene (reference sequence). CDR3 nucleotides: TGTGCCAGTAGTGTCGGCAGGAGAGGGACTGAAGCTTTCTTT. It specifies CASSVGRRGTEAFF.

The V and J genes are TRBV7-2 and TRBJ2-1; D uncertain. This CDR3 has 11 amino acids. Trimming took off 4 bases at V and 11 bases at J, with 9 bases between the two ends. The germline CDR1 and CDR2 sequences are SGHTA and FQGNSA. CDR3 DNA sequence: TGTGCCAGCAGCTCGGGCCCTAAGCAGTTCTTC. Translation: CASSSGPKQFF. Filled out from reference TRBV7-2 and TRBJ2-1, the complete variable domain reads GAGVSQSPSNKVTEKGKDVELRCDPISGHTALYWYRQSLGQGLEFLIYFQGNSAPDKSGLPSDRFSAERTGGSVSTLTIQRTQQEDSAVYLCASSSGPKQFFGPGTRLTVL.

The table lists this clone with a count of one. The chain couples TRBV7-2 to TRBJ2-1; 11 positions agree with TRBD2. CDR3 size: 15 residues. Germline V gene data show CDR1 as SGHTA and CDR2 as FQGNSA. The V segment lost 4 bases and the J segment 7 bases; nucleotides outside the gene matches: 6. The DNA of the CDR3 is TGTGCCAGCAGCTCCTTAGCGGGAGGGGGGAATGAGCAGTTCTTC. Amino acids: CASSSLAGGGNEQFF. The variable domain in full, with the rest retrieved from reference TRBV7-2 and TRBJ2-1, is GAGVSQSPSNKVTEKGKDVELRCDPISGHTALYWYRQSLGQGLEFLIYFQGNSAPDKSGLPSDRFSAERTGGSVSTLTIQRTQQEDSAVYLCASSSLAGGGNEQFFGPGTRLTVL.

V is TRBV30 and J is TRBJ1-4; D gene uncertain. CDR1 is GTSNPN and CDR2 is SVGIG in the germline V gene (reference sequence). V was pared by 2 bases and J by 3 bases, with 10 bases between. This CDR3 spans 14 amino acids. This CDR3 is CAWSKGVANEKLFF. Written as DNA, the CDR3 is TGTGCCTGGAGTAAAGGAGTTGCTAATGAAAAACTGTTTTTT.

With respect to this clone: The same CDR3 is also encoded by other DNA sequences in this sample. The CDR3 reads CASSLRTDTDTQYF. The CDR3 region has the DNA TGTGCCAGCAGCTTGAGGACGGATACAGATACGCAGTATTTT. This chain connects TRBV5-4 to TRBJ2-3, with D unresolved. The CDR3 has 14 amino acids. Germline loops: CDR1 SGHNT, CDR2 YYREEE (reference sequence). Trimming stripped 1 base from V and 3 bases from J, with 9 bases between.

V and J are TRBV19 and TRBJ2-6; possible D gene TRBD1, 6 bases. Germline assignment: CDR1 LNHDA and CDR2 SQIVND (reference sequence). This CDR3 comprises 16 residues. Deletions cut 7 bases from V and 4 bases from J, with 17 bases between. This chain's CDR3 is CASMGWAQGGANVLTF. The CDR3 DNA reads as TGTGCCAGTATGGGTTGGGCACAGGGCGGGGCCAACGTCCTGACTTTC.